This T cell receptor beta chain stems from a study of control samples from healthy donors and cancer patients (TCRdb year 2020). Turning to this clone: The clone's antigen remains unknown. Base quality data are lacking; no much larger clone is found one base away.

Reading from cysteine to phenylalanine, the CDR3 counts 14 amino acids. The entry retains the CDR3 DNA only, 42 bases that are in frame from base 1. V and J are truncated by 6 bases and 5 bases respectively, leaving an intervening sequence of 16 bases. The germline V gene sets CDR1 to MDHEN and CDR2 to SYDVKM. Libraries were built with the immunoSEQ multiplex PCR assay. Sourced from immuneACCESS, this table was stored by TCRdb with only in-frame sequences that have V and J called. A share of the clones is absent; for the studies checked, an unresolved V gene accounts for under half, and the remainder has no known explanation. The sample data list 400,000 to 500,000 clones, and about nine tenths of these were observed just once. The ten biggest clones cover 5.5% to 7.5% of the sample.

The TCR comes from a man in his forties with head and neck cancer. Sequencing input: PBMCs. The V gene is TRBV28 and the J gene is TRBJ2-5; the D segment might be TRBD1 or TRBD2, since each matches 5 bases. The CDR3 is CASSPTRGGETQYF. The DNA sequence follows: TGTGCCAGCAGCCCTACGAGGGGTGGGGAGACCCAGTACTTC.